The 27 T cell receptor beta chains listed next were all sequenced from one sample in a study of cytomegalovirus exposure and HLA in healthy donors. Researchers ran the PCR with 60 Vbeta and 13 Jbeta primers. The table came from immunoSEQ multiplex PCR; TCRdb's copy has only in-frame clones and leaves some out. The table lists some 130,000 clones, around 63% of them singletons, with over 1.5% in the top ten. Sequencing used PBMCs. The receptors shown here come from a human donor in good health.

J is TRBJ2-3 and V is TRBV28, with unresolved D. Trimming stripped 7 bases from V and 5 bases from J, with 7 bases between. CDR1 MDHEN and CDR2 SYDVKM come from the germline V gene. The CDR3 extends over 11 amino acids. The CDR3 here is CASTFRDTQYF. CDR3 coding DNA: TGTGCCAGCACCTTCCGAGATACGCAGTATTTT.

The gene calls are TRBV2 and TRBJ2-7; 12 nucleotides align to TRBD2. V gave up 2 bases and J gave up 7 bases; unmatched junction bases: 9. From germline, CDR1 is SNHLY and CDR2 FYNNEI. CDR3 length: 16 amino acids. The CDR3, as DNA: TGTGCCAGCAGTGAAAGGACTAGCGGGAACAATAGGGAGCAGTACTTC. This translates into CASSERTSGNNREQYF.

The chain carries TRBV27 and TRBJ2-7; perhaps TRBD2 as D (6 bases). This CDR3 is 15 amino acids long. Between the trimmed V and J ends, which lost 5 bases and 4 bases, there was a span of 18 bases. Germline V lookup: CDR1 MNHEY, CDR2 SMNVEV (reference sequence). The CDR3 DNA sequence: TGTGCCAGCAGTCCCAATCTAGCGACCTCGTACGAGCAGTACTTC. Encoded protein: CASSPNLATSYEQYF.

This sequence joins TRBV7-9 and TRBJ2-1; D unresolved. This CDR3 is 14 amino acids long. The V gene lost 3 bases and the J gene lost 0 bases, with 6 bases spanning the gap. The germline gives CDR1 SEHNR, CDR2 FQNEAQ (reference sequence). The CDR3 nucleotides read TGTGCCAGCAGCTTGGAGAGCTCCTACAATGAGCAGTTCTTC. This codes for CASSLESSYNEQFF.

This chain joins TRBV2 and TRBJ2-2, with D possibly matching TRBD1 (5 bases). The CDR3 is made up of 15 amino acids. Deletions cut 5 bases from V and 4 bases from J, with 14 bases between. Germline V CDR1 and CDR2: SNHLY, FYNNEI. In DNA form, the CDR3 reads TGTGCCAGCAGTTGGACACCCTCGGGCACCGGGGAGCTGTTTTTT. It is translated as CASSWTPSGTGELFF.

The chain has TRBV9 and TRBJ2-7, with D possibly TRBD2 on 5 matching bases. The CDR3 has 12 residues. In germline, CDR1 is SGDLS, CDR2 YYNGEE. V shed 4 bases and J shed 6 bases, with 11 bases lying between them. CDR3 DNA sequence: TGTGCCAGCAGCCTCCGCGCGGGCGAGCAGTACTTC. This gives the protein CASSLRAGEQYF. Filled out from reference TRBV9 and TRBJ2-7, the complete variable domain reads DSGVTQTPKHLITATGQRVTLRCSPRSGDLSVYWYQQSLDQGLQFLIQYYNGEERAKGNILERFSAQQFPDLHSELNLSSLELGDSALYFCASSLRAGEQYFGPGTRLTVT.

This rearrangement joins TRBV5-1 to TRBJ2-2; 8 nucleotides align to TRBD2. With V trimmed by 3 bases and J by 7 bases, 5 bases remained unmatched. Germline CDR1 and CDR2: SGHRS and YFSETQ. The CDR3 sequence is 14 residues long. The CDR3 DNA reads as TGCGCCAGCAGCTGGGGACTAGTGAGCGGGGAGCTGTTTTTT. This sequence encodes CASSWGLVSGELFF.

The CDR3 nucleotides are TGTGCCAGCAGCTTAGGGGACAGTGGCAATCAGCCCCAGCATTTT. Protein: CASSLGDSGNQPQHF. This rearrangement joins TRBV7-9 to TRBJ1-5; 7 bases fit TRBD1. CDR3 size: 15 residues. Trimming took 1 base from V and 2 from J; bases not matched to a gene: 2. Germline assignment: CDR1 SEHNR and CDR2 FQNEAQ (reference sequence).

The gene calls are TRBV7-8 and TRBJ2-4; the match to TRBD2 covers 8 bases. Looked up from germline, CDR1 is SGHVS and CDR2 is FQNEAQ. The CDR3 consists of 18 residues. J gave up 0 bases and V 5 bases, and 12 bases lay outside the gene matches. For the CDR3, the DNA is TGTGCCAGCAGCCCAGGACTAGCCGGAGGTGTAGCCAAAAACATTCAGTACTTC. This codes for CASSPGLAGGVAKNIQYF.

The chain links TRBV10-3 to TRBJ1-2, with D possibly matching TRBD1 (5 bases). CDR3 length: 19 amino acids. With 2 bases removed from V and 6 bases from J, the gap between germline ends came to 28 bases. Germline lookup yields CDR1 ENHRY and CDR2 SYGVKD. For the CDR3, the DNA is TGTGCCATCAGTGAGCGGCCCGTCGGGACCGGGGGGAAAAGGCATGGCTACACCTTC. This gives the protein CAISERPVGTGGKRHGYTF.

This clone was picked up a small number of times. V is TRBV5-1 and J is TRBJ1-4; D gene uncertain. CDR3 length: 13 residues. The germline V and J ends were trimmed by 0 bases and 4 bases, with 4 bases remaining between them. Germline V gene lookup returns CDR1 SGHRS and CDR2 YFSETQ. CDR3 coding DNA: TGCGCCAGCAGCTTGGGTTATAATGAAAAACTGTTTTTT. Amino acid sequence: CASSLGYNEKLFF.

This clone turned up a few times. CDR3 region: CASSRSKPNNEQFF. The CDR3 bases are TGTGCCAGCAGTCGGAGTAAGCCCAACAATGAGCAGTTCTTC. The chain uses TRBV6-5 and TRBJ2-1; unclear D gene. This CDR3 is built from 14 residues. Germline V gives CDR1 MNHEY, CDR2 SVGAGI. Trimming took 5 bases from V and 5 from J, leaving 13 bases between them.

V gene TRBV28 combines with J gene TRBJ2-7; 7 nucleotides align to TRBD1. The CDR3 is 11 amino acids. CDR1 and CDR2 from the germline V gene are MDHEN and SYDVKM. CDR3 in amino acids: CATGSPYEQYF. CDR3 DNA sequence: TGTGCGACAGGGTCTCCCTACGAGCAGTACTTC.

The chain combines TRBV4-1 with TRBJ2-7, with 13 positions matching TRBD2. This CDR3 is 19 amino acids long. Germline values: CDR1 MGHRA, CDR2 YSYEKL. V was clipped by 3 bases and J by 6 bases; unmatched bases: 17. CDR3 sequence: CASSQTTSGRSARATEQYF. In DNA, the CDR3 is TGCGCCAGCAGCCAGACGACTAGCGGGAGGTCCGCGAGGGCGACCGAGCAGTACTTC.

The chain couples TRBV7-2 to TRBJ2-7, with TRBD2 matching over 10 bases. This CDR3 comprises 16 residues. CDR1 is SGHTA and CDR2 is FQGNSA in the germline V gene. With V trimmed by 6 bases and J by 2 bases, 10 bases remained unmatched. The CDR3 nucleotides are TGTGCCAGCAGTTCTTCCCCAGCGGGAGGGGCCTACGAGCAGTACTTC. Translated, it gives CASSSSPAGGAYEQYF. Variable domain in full (rest from reference TRBV7-2 and TRBJ2-7): GAGVSQSPSNKVTEKGKDVELRCDPISGHTALYWYRQSLGQGLEFLIYFQGNSAPDKSGLPSDRFSAERTGGSVSTLTIQRTQQEDSAVYLCASSSSPAGGAYEQYFGPGTRLTVT.

The table lists this clone with a few counts. The chain links TRBV18 to TRBJ2-2; possible D gene TRBD2, 7 bases. Germline CDR1 and CDR2: KGHSH and LQKENI. The CDR3 length is 16 residues. The V gene lost 3 bases and the J gene lost 4 bases, with 15 bases spanning the gap. CDR3 region: CASSPYEGGSTGELFF. The CDR3 coding sequence is TGTGCCAGCTCACCCTATGAGGGGGGGAGCACCGGGGAGCTGTTTTTT.

The CDR3 nucleotides read TGTGCCAGCAGCAGTCCGAGCTCCTACGAGCAGTACTTC. Its protein product is CASSSPSSYEQYF. V is TRBV7-6 and J is TRBJ2-7; no clear D. Germline V CDR1 and CDR2: SGHVS, FNYEAQ. The CDR3 runs 13 residues. V was pared by 5 bases and J by 0 bases, with 8 bases between.

This clone was recorded many times. V is TRBV16 and J is TRBJ2-6; no firm D call. The CDR3 loop spans 15 amino acids. Germline lookup yields CDR1 KGHSY and CDR2 FQNENV. V lost 3 bases, J lost 0 bases, and 6 bases lay in between. CDR3 in amino acids: CASSHSVSGANVLTF. The CDR3 coding sequence is TGTGCCAGCAGCCATTCGGTCTCTGGGGCCAACGTCCTGACTTTC.

The chain uses TRBV9 and TRBJ2-3; the D is unclear. The CDR3 is 13 residues long. Germline V gene data show CDR1 as SGDLS and CDR2 as YYNGEE. The V gene lost 3 bases and the J gene lost 1 base, with 6 bases spanning the gap. CDR3 region: CASSGPGTDTQYF. The CDR3 region has the DNA TGTGCCAGCAGCGGTCCGGGCACAGATACGCAGTATTTT.

This clone was counted between two and nine times. The chain carries TRBV28 and TRBJ1-2; perhaps TRBD1 as D (5 bases). Trimming stripped 2 bases from V and 1 base from J, with 11 bases between. This CDR3 region has 15 residues. Germline CDR1 is MDHEN and CDR2 is SYDVKM. CDR3 region: CASSLGAGGNYGYTF. In nucleotides, the CDR3 is TGTGCCAGCAGTTTAGGGGCGGGAGGTAACTATGGCTACACCTTC.

This clone showed up just a few times. The chain combines TRBV19 with TRBJ1-5; D remains unclear. Germline lookup yields CDR1 LNHDA and CDR2 SQIVND (reference sequence). V lost 4 bases and J lost 7, with 11 bases in between. The CDR3 covers 13 residues. The CDR3 loop reads CASSTTRRQPQHF. CDR3 DNA: TGTGCCAGTAGTACAACTCGAAGACAGCCCCAGCATTTT.

V usage is TRBV9 and J usage is TRBJ1-3; possibly TRBD1 for D (5 bases). Germline values: CDR1 SGDLS, CDR2 YYNGEE. The V end was cut by 4 bases, the J end by 3 bases, with 17 bases between. There are 16 residues in the CDR3. The CDR3 coding sequence is TGTGCCAGCAGCCCGCGGGGGGGAGTGGTTGGAAACACCATATATTTT. This codes for CASSPRGGVVGNTIYF.

This clone was seen a single time. The chain carries TRBV18 and TRBJ1-5; tentative D call: TRBD1 (5 bases). The germline V gene encodes CDR1 KGHSH and CDR2 LQKENI. V gave up 3 bases and J gave up 6 bases, with 18 bases separating them. The CDR3 has 16 amino acids. This CDR3 is CASSPRDPGVGQPQHF. DNA of the CDR3: TGTGCCAGCTCACCCCGGGACCCGGGGGTAGGTCAGCCCCAGCATTTT.

The chain recombines TRBV15 with TRBJ2-7; 9 bases are shared with TRBD1. The length of the CDR3 is 15 residues. The germline CDR1 and CDR2 sequences are LNHNV and YYDKDF (reference sequence). V trimming: 5 bases; J trimming: 2 bases; junction bases outside the gene matches: 7. CDR3 sequence: CATSGWTGATYEQYF. DNA for the CDR3: TGTGCCACCAGCGGCTGGACAGGGGCTACCTACGAGCAGTACTTC.

In this sample, this clone turned up a few times. The CDR3 sequence: CASSYFNEQFF. The DNA for the CDR3 is TGTGCCAGTAGTTATTTCAATGAGCAGTTCTTC. This chain links TRBV19 with TRBJ2-1, with D uncertain. CDR3 length equals 11 residues. The ends were cut back, 5 bases at V and 6 bases at J, with 5 bases in the middle. The germline V gene encodes CDR1 LNHDA and CDR2 SQIVND (reference sequence).

The CDR3 spells CASSRGQTNTGELFF. The CDR3 bases are TGTGCCAGCAGCCGGGGACAGACGAACACCGGGGAGCTGTTTTTT. This chain joins TRBV11-2 and TRBJ2-2; 7 bases line up with TRBD1. This CDR3 is 15 amino acids long. Germline V lookup: CDR1 SGHAT, CDR2 FQNNGV. V was clipped by 5 bases and J by 0 bases; unmatched bases: 3.

The chain carries TRBV7-9 and TRBJ2-1, with D possibly being TRBD2 (5 bases). The CDR3 has 15 residues. Deletions cut 2 bases from V and 8 bases from J, with 16 bases between. Germline CDR1 SEHNR, CDR2 FQNEAQ (reference sequence). In DNA, the CDR3 is TGTGCCAGCAGCTTATTCCTGCGGGTTACGGATGAGCAGTTCTTC. This translates into CASSLFLRVTDEQFF.